Sequencing of this TCR beta chain was carried out in a study of radiotherapy plus CTLA-4 blockade in lung cancer. CDR3 length: 16 residues. Germline V CDR1 and CDR2: SGHAT, FQNNGV. V lost 5 bases to trimming and J lost 8 bases; unmatched junction nucleotides: 12. Clones were sequenced by immunoSEQ multiplex PCR, and TCRdb holds only the in-frame ones, with some missing. The table lists some 38,000 clones, about 80% of them singletons. The clonotype comes from a human donor with non-small cell lung cancer who had stable disease on radiotherapy plus ipilimumab. Specimen: peripheral blood, collected from a patient treated with radiotherapy plus ipilimumab. The rearrangement joins TRBV11-2 to TRBJ1-2, with 12 bases lining up with TRBD1. Here the CDR3 DNA reads TGTGCCAGCAGCAACCTCCGCCGGGACAGGGGGCAGGGCTACACCTTC. As protein: CASSNLRRDRGQGYTF.